Below, 21 T cell receptor beta chains from the same sample are listed, as sequenced in a study of regulatory T cells in long-lasting Graves disease. Sample time point: persistent/refractory GD, antithyroid drugs over 5 years with positive TRAb. The TCR library was prepared using RNA isolated from PBMCs. Library construction for TCR beta used iRepertoire HTBI primers and Arm-PCR of CDR3 regions. TCRdb reprocessed the multiplex PCR reads with MiXCR, giving one entry per CDR3 protein. The repertoire has hundreds of thousands of distinct CDR3 sequences, approximately 31% of them found once; the top ten carry roughly 46%. Sequencing used peripheral blood mononuclear cells (PBMCs), obtained when the disease was refractory, from a patient treated with antithyroid drugs. These receptors were obtained from a female donor with Graves disease.

The rearrangement links TRBV4-2 to TRBJ1-1, with 8 positions matching TRBD1. The CDR3 length is 15 residues. V lost 4 bases and J lost 4; bases outside the gene matches: 8. The germline V gene encodes CDR1 LGHNA and CDR2 YNFKEQ. CDR3 residues: CASSLRTGRATEAFF. DNA of the CDR3: TGTGCCAGCAGCCTCCGGACAGGGAGGGCCACTGAAGCTTTCTTT.

The sample holds a few counts of this clonotype. The chain joins TRBV11-2 to TRBJ2-7; TRBD2 matches at 7 bases. Trimming took 5 bases from V and 3 from J; bases not matched to a gene: 7. CDR1 is SGHAT, CDR2 FQNNGV, per germline. The CDR3 has 14 residues. This chain's CDR3 is CASSPAGVVYEQYF. In DNA, the CDR3 is TGTGCCAGCAGCCCGGCGGGGGTGGTCTACGAGCAGTACTTC.

This clonotype was picked up a small number of times. The gene calls are TRBV3-1 and TRBJ1-5; tentatively, D is TRBD1 (5 bases). V was trimmed by 5 bases and J by 6 bases, leaving 14 bases between them. Germline-derived CDR1 and CDR2 are LGHDT and YNNKEL (reference sequence). The CDR3 runs to 14 residues. CDR3 DNA sequence: TGTGCCAGCAGCGGAGGGGCAGGGAGTCAGCCCCAGCATTTT. Translating gives CASSGGAGSQPQHF.

The rearrangement links TRBV20-1 to TRBJ2-7; 9 bases align to TRBD1. Germline V gene sequence: CDR1 DFQATT, CDR2 SNEGSKA (reference sequence). The trim removed 3 bases at V and 7 bases at J, leaving 7 bases unmatched. The CDR3 totals 13 residues. Here the CDR3 DNA reads TGCAGTGCTAGGAGGGGACAGGGCGGTGAGCAGTACTTC. Translating gives CSARRGQGGEQYF.

This sequence joins TRBV30 and TRBJ1-6; possible D gene TRBD1, 6 bases. Germline V gene lookup returns CDR1 GTSNPN and CDR2 SVGIG (reference sequence). Trimming stripped 3 bases from V and 7 bases from J, with 10 bases between. The length of the CDR3 is 13 residues. The CDR3 loop reads CAWSTGTNSPLHF. CDR3 DNA sequence: TGTGCCTGGAGCACAGGGACGAATTCACCCCTCCACTTT.

As concerns this clonotype: Since a much larger clone is just one base distant, this may be a read error. The gene calls are TRBV18 and TRBJ1-4, with D perhaps TRBD1 (5 bases). CDR1 is KGHSH, CDR2 LQKENI, per germline. This CDR3 region has 15 residues. The CDR3 DNA follows: TGTGCCAGCTCACCAGGGACCGGCTCGAATGAAAAACCGTTTTTT. Translated: CASSPGTGSNEKPFF.

In its sample, this clonotype was seen a few times. The chain has TRBV11-3 and TRBJ2-7; D not resolved. CDR1 is SGHNT and CDR2 is YENEEA in the germline V gene. This CDR3 is built from 8 residues. The CDR3 DNA is TGTGATATGTTCGAGCAGTACTTC. It encodes CDMFEQYF. Drawing the rest from reference TRBV11-3 and TRBJ2-7, the complete variable domain is EAGVVQSPRYKIIEKKQPVAFWCNPISGHNTLYWYLQNLGQGPELLIRYENEEAVDDSQLPKDRFSAERLKGVDSTLKIQPAELGDSAVYLCDMFEQYFGPGTRLTVT.

CDR3 bases: TGCGCCAGCAGCTTCACGGACAGGATCCCGTACGAGCAGTACTTC. Its protein product is CASSFTDRIPYEQYF. This sequence joins TRBV5-1 and TRBJ2-7; 7 nucleotides match TRBD1. J gave up 4 bases and V 2 bases, and 9 bases lay outside the gene matches. CDR1 is SGHRS and CDR2 is YFSETQ in the germline V gene. This CDR3 spans 15 amino acids.

For the CDR3, the DNA is TGCAGCGTTGAAGAGATCGGGACAGTCTCCTACGAGCAGTACTTC. Protein product: CSVEEIGTVSYEQYF. The chain couples TRBV29-1 to TRBJ2-7; 7 bases match TRBD1. Trimming at V came to 0 bases and at J to 0 bases, leaving 5 bases not matched to a gene. Germline CDR1 SQVTM, CDR2 ANQGSEA. The CDR3 covers 15 residues.

This clonotype has just one count. The gene calls are TRBV7-3 and TRBJ2-4; D unresolved. Germline values: CDR1 SGHTA, CDR2 FQGTGA. The length of the CDR3 is 18 residues. Trimming pared 2 bases from V and 0 bases from J, leaving 17 bases between. CDR3 sequence: CASSLLWVVKLAKNIQYF. The CDR3 DNA sequence: TGTGCCAGCAGCTTATTATGGGTGGTGAAACTAGCCAAAAACATTCAGTACTTC.

This clonotype was observed a few times. The chain couples TRBV30 to TRBJ1-1, with 9 bases lining up with TRBD1. The CDR3 runs to 13 residues. After removal of 5 bases from V and 10 bases from J, the junction contained 11 bases not matched to a gene. Germline CDR1 is GTSNPN and CDR2 is SVGIG (reference sequence). The CDR3 coding sequence is TGTGCCTGGCTTATAGACAGGGGGTACGGAGCTTTCTTT. As protein: CAWLIDRGYGAFF.

The chain carries TRBV2 and TRBJ2-7, with D possibly TRBD2 on 6 matching bases. The CDR3 consists of 15 residues. The V end was cut by 3 bases, the J end by 2 bases, with 14 bases between. Germline values: CDR1 SNHLY, CDR2 FYNNEI. This chain's CDR3 is CASSDGGTYTYEQYF. The CDR3 nucleotides are TGTGCCAGCAGTGATGGCGGGACCTACACCTACGAGCAGTACTTC.

A note on this clonotype: The CDR3 carries no conserved terminal phenylalanine or tryptophan, so it likely arises from a read error. CDR3 sequence: CASNSSPGQGNYEQYL. DNA of the CDR3: TGTGCCAGCAATTCCAGTCCGGGACAGGGGAACTACGAGCAGTACCTC. The chain recombines TRBV6-1 with TRBJ2-7, with 10 bases that match TRBD1. The CDR3 consists of 16 residues. V lost 7 bases to trimming and J lost 3 bases; unmatched junction nucleotides: 12. Germline V lookup: CDR1 MNHNS, CDR2 SASEGT.

This clonotype turned up a few times. The genes are TRBV28 and TRBJ1-6, with TRBD1 as a possible D gene (5 bases). Looked up from germline, CDR1 is MDHEN and CDR2 is SYDVKM. The ends were cut back, 8 bases at V and 11 bases at J, with 16 bases in the middle. This CDR3 is built from 13 residues. The CDR3 DNA follows: TGTGCCAGCCGACAGTCGATGGCGGCACCCCTCCACTTT. Its translation is CASRQSMAAPLHF.

This clonotype was seen only a few times. This chain connects TRBV20-1 to TRBJ1-1, with D unresolved. This CDR3 is 13 amino acids long. Trimming took off 1 base at V and 1 base at J, with 7 bases between the two ends. Germline V CDR1 and CDR2: DFQATT, SNEGSKA (reference sequence). The CDR3 reads CSARAPGNTEAFF. CDR3 sequence (DNA): TGCAGTGCTAGAGCTCCGGGGAACACTGAAGCTTTCTTT.

In this sample, this clonotype turned up a few times. The chain is built from TRBV11-1 and TRBJ1-1; D is undetermined. The germline V gene has CDR1 SGHAT and CDR2 FQDESV (reference sequence). V gave up 1 base and J gave up 5 bases, with 11 bases separating them. The CDR3 runs 14 residues. In nucleotides, the CDR3 is TGTGCCAGCAGCTTAGTTGGCAGAAGGACTGAAGCTTTCTTT. It specifies CASSLVGRRTEAFF.

This clonotype was observed a handful of times. The chain combines TRBV2 with TRBJ2-3, with 11 bases identical to TRBD2. The CDR3 is 14 amino acids. Trimming removed 11 bases from V and 6 bases from J; junction bases left unmatched: 10. The germline V gene encodes CDR1 SNHLY and CDR2 FYNNEI. Written as DNA, the CDR3 is TGTGCCTTAGCGACTAGCGGGATTTCGGATACGCAGTATTTT. This codes for CALATSGISDTQYF.

With regard to this clonotype: One base away lies a much larger clone, so this may be a sequencing read error. V usage is TRBV28 and J usage is TRBJ1-5; D possibly corresponds to TRBD1 (5 bases). CDR3 length: 17 amino acids. V was pared by 7 bases and J by 7 bases, with 26 bases between. Germline V lookup: CDR1 MDHEN, CDR2 SYDVKM. CDR3 DNA: TGTGCCAGCAATTTCGTCGACAGAAGGCCAACTAGGCAGCCCCAGCATTTT. Protein product: CASNFVDRRPTRQPQHF. The full variable domain, completed using reference TRBV28 and TRBJ1-5, is DVKVTQSSRYLVKRTGEKVFLECVQDMDHENMFWYRQDPGLGLRLIYFSYDVKMKEKGDIPEGYSVSREKKERFSLILESASTNQTSMYLCASNFVDRRPTRQPQHFGDGTRLSIL.

This clonotype was counted at least ten times. The gene calls are TRBV2 and TRBJ2-2; D possibly matches TRBD1 or TRBD2 (5 bases each). The V gene's germline CDR1 is SNHLY and CDR2 FYNNEI. CDR3 length: 14 residues. V was pared by 8 bases and J by 0 bases, with 10 bases between. The CDR3 is CASLRGPNTGELFF. The CDR3, as DNA: TGTGCCAGCTTACGGGGCCCGAACACCGGGGAGCTGTTTTTT. Looking up the rest from reference TRBV2 and TRBJ2-2 gives the full variable domain: EPEVTQTPSHQVTQMGQEVILRCVPISNHLYFYWYRQILGQKVEFLVSFYNNEISEKSEIFDDQFSVERPDGSNFTLKIRSTKLEDSAMYFCASLRGPNTGELFFGEGSRLTVL.

This clonotype was counted many times. The rearrangement uses TRBV28 and TRBJ2-7, with 8 bases matching TRBD1. V shed 6 bases and J 4 bases; nucleotides not matched to a gene: 8. CDR1 and CDR2 from the germline V gene are MDHEN and SYDVKM. This CDR3 is built from 14 residues. The CDR3 region has the DNA TGTGCCAGCAGCTCTCGACAGGGGTGGTACGAGCAGTACTTC. Protein sequence: CASSSRQGWYEQYF.

This clonotype was picked up a small number of times. CDR3 nucleotide sequence: TGTGCCAGCAGTTTACGAACCGGGACAGGGTCGAGGGAGACCCAGTACTTC. Residues: CASSLRTGTGSRETQYF. The V call is TRBV27, the J call TRBJ2-5; TRBD1 aligns across 9 bases. The ends lost 2 bases at V and 5 bases at J; junction bases unmatched: 12. Germline V CDR1 and CDR2: MNHEY, SMNVEV (reference sequence). The CDR3 runs to 17 residues.